Sequencing of this TCR beta chain was carried out in a study of regulatory T cells in long-lasting Graves disease. Study as a whole: Antithyroid drug use was under 3 months in newly diagnosed Graves' patients.

As for this clonotype: The antigen is unknown.

The CDR3 sequence is 14 residues long. Germline CDR1 is WNHNN and CDR2 is SYGVQD (reference sequence). With 8 bases clipped from V and 8 bases from J, the junction kept 9 bases outside the gene matches. The time point was: newly diagnosed GD, antithyroid drugs for less than 3 months. Scientists built the TCR library using RNA that was extracted from PBMCs. CDR3-region Arm-PCR and iRepertoire HTBI primers produced the TCR beta libraries. In the original analysis: Identification yielded approximately 66 TRBV and 15 or so TRBJ segments across samples. Using its own MiXCR run on the multiplex PCR reads, TCRdb lists one record per CDR3 protein. The authors' filters were not applied to this entry. The sample records some 230,000 distinct CDR3 sequences, about 16% being singletons. The study's findings and limits: Favoring TRBV28, TRBJ1-2 and TRBJ2-5 was a feature seen in persistent disease. Reduced TCR diversity was observed in persistent Graves' patients versus newly diagnosed patients.

The TCR originated in a female donor with Graves disease. The genes are TRBV10-1 and TRBJ1-4, with TRBD1 matching 9 bases. The starting material was peripheral blood mononuclear cells (PBMCs), obtained at new diagnosis, from a patient treated with antithyroid drugs. The CDR3 DNA follows: TGCGCCAGCGCCCGACAGGGGGAAGAAGAAAAACTGTTTTTT. It translates to CASARQGEEEKLFF.